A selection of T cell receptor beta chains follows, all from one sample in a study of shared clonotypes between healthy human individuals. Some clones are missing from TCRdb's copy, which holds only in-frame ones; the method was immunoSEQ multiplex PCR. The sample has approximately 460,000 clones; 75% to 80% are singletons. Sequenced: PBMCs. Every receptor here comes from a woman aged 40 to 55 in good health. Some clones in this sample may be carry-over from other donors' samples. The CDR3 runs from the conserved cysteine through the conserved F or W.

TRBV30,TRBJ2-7,CAWSGSYEQYF
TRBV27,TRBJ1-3,CASSKGDPETLYSGNTIYF
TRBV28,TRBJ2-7,CASSLQGQGKSEQYF
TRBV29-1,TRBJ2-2,CSVEDIRQPLAGSPPGELFF
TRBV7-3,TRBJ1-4,CASSLTQSGAKATNEKPFF
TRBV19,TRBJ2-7,CATSEASGTKQYF
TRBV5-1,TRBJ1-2,CASSLGTGDRYGYTF
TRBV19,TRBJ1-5,CASTREGGWGNQPQHF
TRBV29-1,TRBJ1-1,CSTRGTERAEAFF
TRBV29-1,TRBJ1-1,CSVTSGASNTEAFF
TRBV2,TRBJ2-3,CAGGLADTQYF
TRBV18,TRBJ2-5,CASSPPRETQYF
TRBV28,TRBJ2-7,CASSLQGGEQYF
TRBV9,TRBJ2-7,CASSASERAWSEQYF
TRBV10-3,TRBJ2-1,CAISEYRSEQFF
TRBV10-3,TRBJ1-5,CAISRDKYSNQPQHF
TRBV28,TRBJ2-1,CASSPPGTGSYNEQFF
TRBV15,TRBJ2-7,CATSTANPREQYF
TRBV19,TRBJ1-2,CASSPGRPDGYGYTF
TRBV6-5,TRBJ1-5,CASRSTGWSNQPQHF
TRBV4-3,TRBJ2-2,CASSQEHLPNTGELFF
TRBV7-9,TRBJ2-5,CASSFRVGETQYF
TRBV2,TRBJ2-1,CATHTGTSGSGEQFF
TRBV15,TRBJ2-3,CATSRGDRTSTDTQYF
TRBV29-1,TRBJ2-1,CSVGGLAGRSYNEQFF
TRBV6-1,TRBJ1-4,CASSEGRLFF
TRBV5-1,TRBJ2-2,CASQLDSANTGELFF
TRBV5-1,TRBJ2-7,CASSLGGRVDEQYF
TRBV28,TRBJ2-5,CASSFTRGNQETQYF
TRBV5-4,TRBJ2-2,CASSLEGADTGELFF
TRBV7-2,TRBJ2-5,CASSEGLAGVSETQYF
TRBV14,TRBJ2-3,CASSLFSTITDTQYF
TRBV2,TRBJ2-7,CASSERGAPSEQYF